This T cell receptor beta chain derives from a study of blood T cell repertoires in COVID-19. Turning to the study itself: COVID-19 samples collected from the United States, Italy and Spain covered acute and convalescent phases. The cDNA or gDNA used as material had been derived from T cells, B-cell-depleted T cells, or PBMCs.

In the original workflow: By means of reference gene primer amplification, nucleated cell counts were estimated. Method: immunoSEQ multiplex PCR; TCRdb's copy keeps in-frame clones and lacks some. The V and J calls and clone size come from that table; D and trimming were worked out from the DNA. This sample has 190,000 or so clones, with 87% found just once. The CDR3 consists of 17 residues. This sequence joins TRBV21-1 and TRBJ2-3; the table calls TRBD1, which could not be checked here. TRBV21-1 is assigned pseudogene status. The sequenced sample was peripheral blood. The receptor was isolated from a woman aged 18-35 years who had recovered from COVID-19. The CDR3 nucleotides are TGTGCCAGCAGCAAAGATACTGGGGACAGGGGCACAGATACGCAGTATTTT. Translating gives CASSKDTGDRGTDTQYF.